This entry lists 28 T cell receptor beta chains sequenced from one sample in a study of T cell responses to AZD1222 COVID-19 vaccine. Data came from immunoSEQ multiplex PCR; TCRdb stores just in-frame clones and leaves some out. The repertoire consists of tens of thousands of clones, with approximately 89% occurring once and the leading ten covering roughly 5.2%. Here the sequenced sample was peripheral blood, taken 28 days after the second AZD1222 dose. These receptors were collected from an adult who received the AZD1222 COVID-19 vaccine.

The chain carries TRBV20-1 and TRBJ2-7, with D maybe TRBD2 (5 bases). The V gene lost 3 bases and the J gene lost 2 bases, with 14 bases spanning the gap. CDR3 length: 14 residues. Per germline, CDR1 DFQATT and CDR2 SNEGSKA (reference sequence). This chain's CDR3 is CSASPHGVAYEQYF. The CDR3 DNA is TGCAGTGCTAGTCCCCACGGGGTAGCCTACGAGCAGTACTTC.

This chain uses TRBV10-3 with TRBJ1-1, with D unresolved. The V end lost 3 bases, the J end lost 0 bases, and 11 bases lay between the germline ends. There are 15 residues in the CDR3. Looked up from germline, CDR1 is ENHRY and CDR2 is SYGVKD. The CDR3 DNA reads as TGTGCCATCAGTGAACGAGGTGGGGTGAACACTGAAGCTTTCTTT. Its protein product is CAISERGGVNTEAFF.

V gene TRBV4-1 combines with J gene TRBJ2-3; D might be TRBD1 or TRBD2, each matching 6 bases. This CDR3 comprises 15 residues. Germline V gene sequence: CDR1 MGHRA, CDR2 YSYEKL. V was clipped by 1 base and J by 4 bases, with 12 bases between them. In DNA form, the CDR3 reads TGCGCCAGCAGCCAAGCGGGGGCCCCCGCAGATACGCAGTATTTT. Its protein product is CASSQAGAPADTQYF.

Comment on this clone: One junction end does not reproduce the germline sequence, and a read error may be involved. This chain links TRBV4-2 with TRBJ2-7; D is perhaps TRBD2 (5 bases). Germline loops: CDR1 LGHNA, CDR2 YNFKEQ. This CDR3 spans 13 amino acids. The CDR3 loop is CASSQDQRVRVFF. The CDR3 bases are TGTGCCAGCAGCCAAGACCAACGGGTGCGGGTCTTCTTC.

The chain carries TRBV12-3 or TRBV12-4 and TRBJ2-1; 10 nucleotides line up with TRBD2. The CDR3 is 12 amino acids. Trimming took 7 bases from V and 7 from J; bases not matched to a gene: 1. The CDR3 protein is CASKAGGNEQFF. In DNA, the CDR3 is TGTGCCAGCAAAGCGGGAGGGAATGAGCAGTTCTTC.

The chain has TRBV13 and TRBJ2-1; D is possibly TRBD1 or TRBD2 (5 bases each). In germline, CDR1 is PRHDT, CDR2 FYEKMQ (reference sequence). The CDR3 totals 16 residues. V dropped 4 bases and J dropped 1 base, with 14 bases sitting between them. CDR3 in amino acids: CASSYSGGVSYNEQFF. CDR3 coding DNA: TGTGCCAGCAGCTACAGTGGGGGTGTTTCCTACAATGAGCAGTTCTTC. The full variable domain, rest sourced from reference TRBV13 and TRBJ2-1, is AAGVIQSPRHLIKEKRETATLKCYPIPRHDTVYWYQQGPGQDPQFLISFYEKMQSDKGSIPDRFSAQQFSDYHSELNMSSLELGDSALYFCASSYSGGVSYNEQFFGPGTRLTVL.

The chain employs TRBV5-5 and TRBJ1-4, with TRBD1 matching over 11 bases. Germline lookup yields CDR1 SGHKS and CDR2 YYEKEE (reference sequence). V gave up 5 bases and J gave up 2 bases; unmatched junction bases: 5. The CDR3 is 16 residues long. The CDR3: CASRTGTGGTNEKLFF. The CDR3 coding sequence is TGTGCCAGCAGGACCGGGACAGGGGGGACTAATGAAAAACTGTTTTTT.

The CDR3 loop is CASSLAPGLAGDQQFF. In DNA form, the CDR3 reads TGTGCCAGCAGCTTGGCCCCGGGACTAGCGGGAGACCAGCAGTTCTTC. V is TRBV5-6 and J is TRBJ2-1; 14 nucleotides align to TRBD2. Unmatched junction bases numbered 7, after V lost 0 bases and J lost 11 bases. The CDR3 has 16 residues. Germline assignment: CDR1 SGHDT and CDR2 YYEEEE. Drawing the rest from reference TRBV5-6 and TRBJ2-1, the complete variable domain is DAGVTQSPTHLIKTRGQQVTLRCSPKSGHDTVSWYQQALGQGPQFIFQYYEEEERQRGNFPDRFSGHQFPNYSSELNVNALLLGDSALYLCASSLAPGLAGDQQFFGPGTRLTVL.

The CDR3 bases are TGTGCCAGCAGCCAAGATCGGACTAGCTACAATGAGCAGTTCTTC. This sequence encodes CASSQDRTSYNEQFF. The chain employs TRBV3-1 (or the pseudogene TRBV3-2) and TRBJ2-1; 7 nucleotides align to TRBD2. The CDR3 extends over 15 amino acids. Trimming at V came to 0 bases and at J to 3 bases, leaving 2 bases not matched to a gene. CDR1 is LGHDT and CDR2 is YNNKEL in the germline V gene (reference sequence).

The chain carries TRBV3-1 (or the pseudogene TRBV3-2) and TRBJ1-1; D remains unclear. This CDR3 has 13 amino acids. Trimming left V 4 bases short and J 1 base short, with 7 bases between. Germline lookup yields CDR1 LGHDT and CDR2 YNNKEL (reference sequence). The CDR3: CASSPRENTEAFF. In nucleotides, the CDR3 is TGTGCCAGCAGCCCGAGGGAGAACACTGAAGCTTTCTTT.

The J gene is TRBJ2-3, the V gene TRBV20-1; D is uncertain. Trimming stripped 3 bases from V and 7 bases from J, with 11 bases between. The CDR3 has 12 amino acids. Germline V lookup: CDR1 DFQATT, CDR2 SNEGSKA (reference sequence). Here the CDR3 DNA reads TGCAGTGCTAGTCCGGTCGGCTATACGCAGTATTTT. Amino acid sequence: CSASPVGYTQYF.

In its sample, this clone ranks as medium-sized (0.01 to 0.1%). The rearrangement uses TRBV28 and TRBJ1-1; TRBD1 agrees at 9 bases. Germline assignment: CDR1 MDHEN and CDR2 SYDVKM. V lost 9 bases and J lost 5; bases outside the gene matches: 16. CDR3 length: 16 residues. CDR3 DNA sequence: TGTGCCAGTCGTGATGACTACAGGGGGCTGAGGACTGAAGCTTTCTTT. Its translation is CASRDDYRGLRTEAFF.

The rearrangement links TRBV6-1 to TRBJ2-2, with a tentative D call TRBD2 (6 bases). Per germline, CDR1 MNHNS and CDR2 SASEGT. Trimming cost V 5 bases and J 8 bases, with 12 bases left between them. CDR3 length equals 13 residues. Written as DNA, the CDR3 is TGTGCCAGCAGTTCCCTAGCGTCAGGGGAGCTGTTTTTT. As protein: CASSSLASGELFF.

This clone came up a few times. The rearrangement links TRBV19 to TRBJ1-4; 9 nucleotides line up with TRBD1. CDR1 and CDR2 (germline): LNHDA, SQIVND (reference sequence). The CDR3 is 18 residues long. The trim removed 4 bases at V and 6 bases at J, leaving 15 bases unmatched. This CDR3 reads CASSNPSGTGIRHEKLFF. The CDR3 region has the DNA TGTGCCAGTAGTAACCCCTCCGGGACAGGGATTAGACATGAAAAACTGTTTTTT.

The chain couples TRBV7-9 to TRBJ2-7; no definite D call. Trimming shortened V by 2 bases and J by 2 bases, and 16 bases separated the two germline ends. The CDR3 spans 16 residues. The germline CDR1 and CDR2 sequences are SEHNR and FQNEAQ (reference sequence). CDR3 coding DNA: TGTGCCAGCAGCTTAACGGAGTCCCGAACTACCTACGAGCAGTACTTC. This translates into CASSLTESRTTYEQYF.

This clone has just a few counts. V and J are TRBV19 and TRBJ1-2; 7 positions match TRBD1. Germline V gene lookup returns CDR1 LNHDA and CDR2 SQIVND (reference sequence). The V gene end was trimmed by 7 bases and the J gene end by 7 bases; junction bases not matched to a gene: 12. CDR3 length: 14 residues. The CDR3 protein is CASTGGRQVSGYTF. In DNA, the CDR3 is TGTGCCAGTACAGGGGGAAGACAAGTCAGTGGCTACACCTTC.

The gene calls are TRBV5-3 and TRBJ1-4; the match to TRBD1 covers 10 bases. TRBV5-3 has ORF status, its function being uncertain. The CDR3 consists of 18 residues. With V trimmed by 4 bases and J by 1 base, 10 bases remained unmatched. CDR3 DNA sequence: TGTGCCAGAAGCCTTTGGGACAGGGGAGTAGAAACTAATGAAAAACTGTTTTTT. Translated, it gives CARSLWDRGVETNEKLFF.

The rearrangement links TRBV4-1 to TRBJ2-7; D uncertain. Germline CDR1 reads MGHRA; CDR2 reads YSYEKL. V was shortened by 0 bases and J by 1 base, with 13 bases between the two germline ends. There are 16 residues in the CDR3. The CDR3 nucleotides are TGCGCCAGCAGCCAAGAACGGATTGGCGGTTCCTACGAGCAGTACTTC. It encodes CASSQERIGGSYEQYF.

CDR3: CASSQYYRGGYEQYF. The CDR3 nucleotides read TGCGCCAGCAGCCAATATTACAGGGGTGGCTACGAGCAGTACTTC. The rearrangement uses TRBV4-3 and TRBJ2-7, with TRBD1 identical over 7 bases. The J segment lost 3 bases and the V segment lost 2 bases, leaving 7 bases of the junction unmatched. Germline CDR1 LGHNA, CDR2 YSLEER. The CDR3 contains 15 residues.

This chain connects TRBV11-2 to TRBJ2-7; D tentatively reads TRBD1 or TRBD2 (5 bases each). The CDR3 is made up of 18 amino acids. V shed 4 bases and J shed 3 bases, with 25 bases lying between them. From germline, CDR1 is SGHAT and CDR2 FQNNGV. This chain's CDR3 is CASSSSLGEYRSGYEQYF. DNA for the CDR3: TGTGCCAGCAGCTCTAGCTTAGGAGAATACAGGAGTGGCTACGAGCAGTACTTC.

The chain is built from TRBV6-2 or TRBV6-3 and TRBJ2-1; D may be TRBD1 (5 bases). This CDR3 has 15 residues. V gave up 5 bases and J gave up 2 bases, with 13 bases separating them. CDR1 and CDR2 from the germline V gene are MNHEY and SVGEGT. The CDR3 reads CASSGRQGAYNEQFF. CDR3 sequence (DNA): TGTGCCAGCAGTGGTAGACAAGGGGCCTACAATGAGCAGTTCTTC.

This clone is a singleton in its sample. The V call is TRBV6-5, the J call TRBJ2-3; 7 bases match TRBD1. The J segment lost 8 bases and the V segment lost 11 bases, leaving 13 bases of the junction unmatched. This CDR3 comprises 13 residues. CDR1 MNHEY and CDR2 SVGAGI come from the germline V gene. The CDR3 DNA reads as TGTGCCTCCCAAGGACAGGCCATGAGTACGCAGTATTTT. Protein sequence: CASQGQAMSTQYF.

The genes are TRBV2 and TRBJ2-7, with a possible D match to TRBD2 (5 bases). Looked up from germline, CDR1 is SNHLY and CDR2 is FYNNEI. This CDR3 contains 11 residues. The ends were cut back, 7 bases at V and 6 bases at J, with 10 bases in the middle. The DNA for the CDR3 is TGTGCCAGCACTAGCTTCGGCGAGCAGTACTTC. This codes for CASTSFGEQYF.

The chain combines TRBV6-5 with TRBJ2-3; TRBD2 agrees at 9 bases. CDR3 length: 15 amino acids. The germline gives CDR1 MNHEY, CDR2 SVGAGI. Germline trimming cut 6 bases from V and 1 base from J; bases unmatched to any gene: 5. The CDR3 nucleotides read TGTGCCAGCAGGTTTAGCGGGAGTCGCACAGATACGCAGTATTTT. Protein: CASRFSGSRTDTQYF.

This sequence joins TRBV7-9 and TRBJ2-7, with 8 bases identical to TRBD1. The CDR3 totals 14 residues. V lost 2 bases and J lost 9; bases outside the gene matches: 9. The germline CDR1 and CDR2 sequences are SEHNR and FQNEAQ (reference sequence). The CDR3 region is CASSLMAGGAWQYF. In DNA, the CDR3 is TGTGCCAGCAGCTTAATGGCAGGGGGCGCGTGGCAGTACTTC.

The J gene is TRBJ2-3, the V gene TRBV6-5, with D unresolved. This CDR3 is built from 13 residues. In germline, CDR1 is MNHEY, CDR2 SVGAGI. The ends were cut back, 8 bases at V and 1 base at J, with 10 bases in the middle. The CDR3 DNA reads as TGTGCCAGCCTACCCCCTGGCACAGATACGCAGTATTTT. Encoded protein: CASLPPGTDTQYF.

The CDR3 loop reads CASSRTGEGYEQYF. DNA for the CDR3: TGTGCCAGTAGTCGCACAGGGGAGGGCTACGAGCAGTACTTC. The rearrangement joins TRBV19 to TRBJ2-7; either TRBD1 or TRBD2 may supply D (7 bases each). The CDR3 has 14 residues. Trimming removed 5 bases from V and 3 bases from J, with 14 bases in between. The germline V gene has CDR1 LNHDA and CDR2 SQIVND (reference sequence).

The CDR3 spells CASSDGGGGDSRQFF. The CDR3 coding sequence is TGTGCCAGCAGTGACGGCGGGGGTGGAGATTCGCGACAGTTCTTC. This sequence joins TRBV6-4 and TRBJ2-1; TRBD2 matches 7 bases. This CDR3 has 15 amino acids. Trimming removed 2 bases from V and 13 bases from J; junction bases left unmatched: 14. Per the germline V gene, CDR1 is MRHNA and CDR2 is SNTAGT.